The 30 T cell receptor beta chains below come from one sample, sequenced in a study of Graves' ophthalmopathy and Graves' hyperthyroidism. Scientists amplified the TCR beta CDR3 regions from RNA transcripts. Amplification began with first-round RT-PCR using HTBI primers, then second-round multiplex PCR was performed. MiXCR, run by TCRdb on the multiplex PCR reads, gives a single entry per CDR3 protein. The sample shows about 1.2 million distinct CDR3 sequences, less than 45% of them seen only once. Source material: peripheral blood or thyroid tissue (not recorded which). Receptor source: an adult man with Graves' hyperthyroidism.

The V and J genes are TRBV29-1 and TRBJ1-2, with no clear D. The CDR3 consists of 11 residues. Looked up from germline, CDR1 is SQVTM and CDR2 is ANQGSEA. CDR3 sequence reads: CSAPDGRGYTF. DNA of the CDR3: TGCAGTGCCCCGGACGGCCGGGGCTACACCTTC.

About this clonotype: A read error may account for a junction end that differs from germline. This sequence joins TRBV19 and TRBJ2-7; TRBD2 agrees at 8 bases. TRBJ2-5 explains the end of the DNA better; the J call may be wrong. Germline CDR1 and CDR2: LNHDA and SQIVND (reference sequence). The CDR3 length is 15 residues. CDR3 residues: CASSIDGGGRETQYF. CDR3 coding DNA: TGTGCCAGTAGCATAGATGGCGGGGGGCGAGAGACCCAGTACTTC.

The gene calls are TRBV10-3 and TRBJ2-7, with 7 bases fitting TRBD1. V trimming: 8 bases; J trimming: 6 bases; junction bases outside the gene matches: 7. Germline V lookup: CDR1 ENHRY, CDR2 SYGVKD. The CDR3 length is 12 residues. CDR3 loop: CAIDDRVGEQYF. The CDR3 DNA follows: TGTGCCATCGATGACAGGGTGGGCGAGCAGTACTTC.

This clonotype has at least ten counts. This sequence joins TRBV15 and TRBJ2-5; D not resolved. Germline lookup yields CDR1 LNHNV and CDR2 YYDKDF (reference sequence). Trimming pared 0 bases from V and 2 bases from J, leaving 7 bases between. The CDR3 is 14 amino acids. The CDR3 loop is CATSREAHQETQYF. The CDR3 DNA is TGTGCCACCAGCAGAGAGGCACATCAAGAGACCCAGTACTTC.

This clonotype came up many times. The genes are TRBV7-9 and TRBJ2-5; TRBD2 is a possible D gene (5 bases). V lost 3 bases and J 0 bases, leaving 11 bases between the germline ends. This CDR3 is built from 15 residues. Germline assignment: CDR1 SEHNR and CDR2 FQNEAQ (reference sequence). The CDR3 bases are TGTGCCAGCAGCTTCGTACGGCGGGACCAAGAGACCCAGTACTTC. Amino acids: CASSFVRRDQETQYF.

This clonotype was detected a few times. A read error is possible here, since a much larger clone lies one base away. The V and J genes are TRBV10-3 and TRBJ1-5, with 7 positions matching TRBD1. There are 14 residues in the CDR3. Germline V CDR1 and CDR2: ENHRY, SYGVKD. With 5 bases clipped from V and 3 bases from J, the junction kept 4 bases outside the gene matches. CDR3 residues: CAISTGQANQPQHF. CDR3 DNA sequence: TGTGCCATCAGTACAGGACAGGCCAATCAGCCCCAGCATTTT.

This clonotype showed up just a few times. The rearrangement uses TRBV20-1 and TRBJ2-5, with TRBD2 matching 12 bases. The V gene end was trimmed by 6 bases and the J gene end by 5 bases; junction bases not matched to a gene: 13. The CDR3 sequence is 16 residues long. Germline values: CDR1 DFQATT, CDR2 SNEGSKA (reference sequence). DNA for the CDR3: TGCAGTGCCTCTAGCGGGAGGGCCGATTTGGTGGAGACCCAGTACTTC. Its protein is CSASSGRADLVETQYF.

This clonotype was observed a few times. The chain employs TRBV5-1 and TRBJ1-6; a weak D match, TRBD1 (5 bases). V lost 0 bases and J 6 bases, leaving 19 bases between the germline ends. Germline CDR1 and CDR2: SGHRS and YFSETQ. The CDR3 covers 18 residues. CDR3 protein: CASSLGFRAGLLNSPLHF. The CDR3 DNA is TGCGCCAGCAGCTTGGGTTTCCGGGCGGGGCTACTTAATTCACCCCTCCACTTT.

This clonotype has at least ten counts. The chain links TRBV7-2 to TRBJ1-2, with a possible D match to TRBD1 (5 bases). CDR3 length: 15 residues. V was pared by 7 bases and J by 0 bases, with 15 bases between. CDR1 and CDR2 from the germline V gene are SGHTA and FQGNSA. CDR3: CASTTRLGANYGYTF. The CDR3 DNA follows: TGTGCCAGCACTACCCGCCTAGGGGCTAACTATGGCTACACCTTC. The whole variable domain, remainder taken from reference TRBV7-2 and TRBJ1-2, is GAGVSQSPSNKVTEKGKDVELRCDPISGHTALYWYRQSLGQGLEFLIYFQGNSAPDKSGLPSDRFSAERTGGSVSTLTIQRTQQEDSAVYLCASTTRLGANYGYTFGSGTRLTVV.

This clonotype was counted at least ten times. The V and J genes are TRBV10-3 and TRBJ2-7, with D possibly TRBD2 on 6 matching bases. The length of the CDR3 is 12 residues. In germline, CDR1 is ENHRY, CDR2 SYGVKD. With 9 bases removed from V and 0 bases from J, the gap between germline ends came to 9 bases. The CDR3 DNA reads TGTGCCATTGGAGGGGACTCCTACGAGCAGTACTTC. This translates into CAIGGDSYEQYF.

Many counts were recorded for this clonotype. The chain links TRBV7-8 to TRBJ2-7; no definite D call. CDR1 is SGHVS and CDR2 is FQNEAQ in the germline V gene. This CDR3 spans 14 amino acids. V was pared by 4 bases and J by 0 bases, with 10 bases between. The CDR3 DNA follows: TGTGCCAGCAGCTCCCGGGCCCCCTCCTACGAGCAGTACTTC. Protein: CASSSRAPSYEQYF.

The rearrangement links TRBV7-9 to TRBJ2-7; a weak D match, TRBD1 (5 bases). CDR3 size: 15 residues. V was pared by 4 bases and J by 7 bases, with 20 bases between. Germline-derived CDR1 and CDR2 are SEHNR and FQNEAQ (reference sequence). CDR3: CASSSSKGQGGEQYF. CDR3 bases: TGTGCCAGCAGCTCTTCAAAAGGGCAGGGTGGTGAGCAGTACTTC.

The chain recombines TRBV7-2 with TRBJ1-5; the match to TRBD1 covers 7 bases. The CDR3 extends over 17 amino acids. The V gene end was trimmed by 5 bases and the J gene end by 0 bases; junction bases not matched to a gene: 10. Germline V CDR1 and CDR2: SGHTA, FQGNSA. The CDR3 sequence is CASSPQTGTDSNQPQHF. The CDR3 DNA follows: TGTGCCAGCAGCCCCCAGACCGGGACAGATAGCAATCAGCCCCAGCATTTT.

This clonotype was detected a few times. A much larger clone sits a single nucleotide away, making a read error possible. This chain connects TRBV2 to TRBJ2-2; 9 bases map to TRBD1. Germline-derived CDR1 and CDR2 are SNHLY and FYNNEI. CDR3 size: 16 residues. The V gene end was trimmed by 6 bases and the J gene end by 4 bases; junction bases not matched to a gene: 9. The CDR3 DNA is TGTGCCAGCAGCCGGGACAGGGTGGCGACCACCGGGGAGCTGTTTTTT. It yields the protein CASSRDRVATTGELFF.

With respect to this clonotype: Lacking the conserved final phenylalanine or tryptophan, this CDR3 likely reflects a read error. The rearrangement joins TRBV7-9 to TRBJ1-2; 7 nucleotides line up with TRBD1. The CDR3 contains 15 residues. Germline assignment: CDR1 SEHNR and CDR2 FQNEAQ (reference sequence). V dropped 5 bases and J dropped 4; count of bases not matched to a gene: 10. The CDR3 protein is CASSHTGEKSYGYTL. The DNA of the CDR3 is TGTGCCAGCAGCCACACAGGGGAGAAAAGCTATGGCTACACCCTC.

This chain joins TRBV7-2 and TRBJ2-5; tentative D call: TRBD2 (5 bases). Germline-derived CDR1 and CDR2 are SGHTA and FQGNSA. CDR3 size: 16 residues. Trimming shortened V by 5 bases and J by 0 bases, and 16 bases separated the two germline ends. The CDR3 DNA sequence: TGTGCCAGCAGCACACACCCTCCCGGGAACCAAGAGACCCAGTACTTC. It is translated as CASSTHPPGNQETQYF.

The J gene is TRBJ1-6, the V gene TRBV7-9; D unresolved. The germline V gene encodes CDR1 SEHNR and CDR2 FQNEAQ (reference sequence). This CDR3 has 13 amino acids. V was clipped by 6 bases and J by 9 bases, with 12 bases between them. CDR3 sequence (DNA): TGTGCCAGCAGTATAGAGGGAGGTTCACCCCTCCACTTT. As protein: CASSIEGGSPLHF.

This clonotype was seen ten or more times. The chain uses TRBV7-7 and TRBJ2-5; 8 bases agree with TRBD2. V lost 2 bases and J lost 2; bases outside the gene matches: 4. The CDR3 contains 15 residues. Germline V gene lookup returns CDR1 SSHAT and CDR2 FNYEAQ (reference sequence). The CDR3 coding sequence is TGTGCCAGCAGCTTACGAGCGGGGGAGCAAGAGACCCAGTACTTC. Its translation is CASSLRAGEQETQYF.

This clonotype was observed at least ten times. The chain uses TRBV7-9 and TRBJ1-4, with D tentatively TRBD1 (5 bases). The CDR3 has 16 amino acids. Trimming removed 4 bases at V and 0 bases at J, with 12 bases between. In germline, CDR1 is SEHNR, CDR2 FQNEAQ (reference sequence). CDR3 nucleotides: TGTGCCAGCAGCTCCTCGCAGGGAGCAACTAATGAAAAACTGTTTTTT. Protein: CASSSSQGATNEKLFF.

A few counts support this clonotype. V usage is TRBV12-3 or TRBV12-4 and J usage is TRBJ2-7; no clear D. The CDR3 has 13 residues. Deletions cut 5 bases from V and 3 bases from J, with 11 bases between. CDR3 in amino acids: CASSVDPVYEQYF. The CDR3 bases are TGTGCCAGCAGTGTAGACCCCGTCTACGAGCAGTACTTC.

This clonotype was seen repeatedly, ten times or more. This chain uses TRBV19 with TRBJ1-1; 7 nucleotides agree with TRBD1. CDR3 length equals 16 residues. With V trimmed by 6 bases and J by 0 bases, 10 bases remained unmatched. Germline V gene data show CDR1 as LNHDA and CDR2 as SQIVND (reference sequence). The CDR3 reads CASRNGQAAMNTEAFF. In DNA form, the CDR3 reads TGTGCCAGTAGAAACGGACAGGCCGCCATGAACACTGAAGCTTTCTTT.

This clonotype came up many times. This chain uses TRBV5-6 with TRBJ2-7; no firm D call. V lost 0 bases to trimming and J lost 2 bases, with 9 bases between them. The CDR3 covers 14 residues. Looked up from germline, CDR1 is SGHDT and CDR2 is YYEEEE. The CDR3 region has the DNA TGTGCCAGCAGCTTGGACCCGACGGCCTACGAGCAGTACTTC. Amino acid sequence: CASSLDPTAYEQYF.

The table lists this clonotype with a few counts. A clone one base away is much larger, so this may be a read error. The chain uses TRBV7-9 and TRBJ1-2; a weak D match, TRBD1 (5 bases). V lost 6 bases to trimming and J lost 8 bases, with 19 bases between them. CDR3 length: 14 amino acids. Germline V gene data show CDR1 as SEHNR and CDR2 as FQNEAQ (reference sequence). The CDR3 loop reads CASSLGLGARGYTF. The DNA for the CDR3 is TGTGCCAGCAGTCTCGGCCTCGGGGCACGAGGCTACACCTTC.

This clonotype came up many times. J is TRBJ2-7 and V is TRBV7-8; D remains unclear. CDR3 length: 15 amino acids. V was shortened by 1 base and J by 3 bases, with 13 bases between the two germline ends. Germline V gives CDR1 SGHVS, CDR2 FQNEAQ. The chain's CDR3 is CASSLVPSIHYEQYF. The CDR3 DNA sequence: TGTGCCAGCAGCTTAGTTCCTAGTATCCACTACGAGCAGTACTTC.

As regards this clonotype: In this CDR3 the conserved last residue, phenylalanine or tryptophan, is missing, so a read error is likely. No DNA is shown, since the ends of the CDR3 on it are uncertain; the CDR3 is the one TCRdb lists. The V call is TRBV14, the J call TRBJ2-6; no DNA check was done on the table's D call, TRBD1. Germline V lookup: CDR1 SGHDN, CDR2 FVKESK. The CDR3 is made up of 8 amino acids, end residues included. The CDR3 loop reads CASSQPGQ.

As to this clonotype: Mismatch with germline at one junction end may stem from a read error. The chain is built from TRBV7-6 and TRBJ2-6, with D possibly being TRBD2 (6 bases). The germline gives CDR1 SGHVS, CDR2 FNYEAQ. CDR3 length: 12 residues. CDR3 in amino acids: CASTEGMGTEAF. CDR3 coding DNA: TGTGCCAGCACCGAAGGGATGGGGACTGAAGCTTTC.

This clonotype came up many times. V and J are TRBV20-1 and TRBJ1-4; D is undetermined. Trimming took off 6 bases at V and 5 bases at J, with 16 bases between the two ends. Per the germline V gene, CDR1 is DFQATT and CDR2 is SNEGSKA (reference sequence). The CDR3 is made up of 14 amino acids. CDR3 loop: CSAESSYTNEKLFF. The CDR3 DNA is TGCAGTGCCGAGAGTTCGTACACCAATGAAAAACTGTTTTTT.

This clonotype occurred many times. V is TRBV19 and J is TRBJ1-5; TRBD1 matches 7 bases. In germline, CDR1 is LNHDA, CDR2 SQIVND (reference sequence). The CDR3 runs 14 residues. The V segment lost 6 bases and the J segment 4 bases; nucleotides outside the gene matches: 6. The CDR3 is CASSMGQTNQPQHF. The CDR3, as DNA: TGTGCCAGTAGCATGGGACAGACGAATCAGCCCCAGCATTTT.

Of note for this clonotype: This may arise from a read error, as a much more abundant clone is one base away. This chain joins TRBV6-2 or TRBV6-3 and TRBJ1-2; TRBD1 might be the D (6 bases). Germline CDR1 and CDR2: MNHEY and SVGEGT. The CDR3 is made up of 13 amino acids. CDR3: CASIGGGNYGHTF. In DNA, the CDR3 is TGTGCCAGCATCGGCGGGGGCAACTATGGCCACACCTTC.

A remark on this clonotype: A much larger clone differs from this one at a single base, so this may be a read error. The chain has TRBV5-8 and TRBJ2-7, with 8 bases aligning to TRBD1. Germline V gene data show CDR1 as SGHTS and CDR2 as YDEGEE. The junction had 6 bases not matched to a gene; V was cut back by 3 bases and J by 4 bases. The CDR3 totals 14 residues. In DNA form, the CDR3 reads TGTGCCAGCAGCTCCTCCAGGACAGGGTACGAGCAGTACTTC. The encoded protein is CASSSSRTGYEQYF. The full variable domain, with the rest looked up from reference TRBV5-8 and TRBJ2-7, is EAGVTQSPTHLIKTRGQQATLRCSPISGHTSVYWYQQALGLGLQFLLWYDEGEERNRGNFPPRFSGRQFPNYSSELNVNALELEDSALYLCASSSSRTGYEQYFGPGTRLTVT.